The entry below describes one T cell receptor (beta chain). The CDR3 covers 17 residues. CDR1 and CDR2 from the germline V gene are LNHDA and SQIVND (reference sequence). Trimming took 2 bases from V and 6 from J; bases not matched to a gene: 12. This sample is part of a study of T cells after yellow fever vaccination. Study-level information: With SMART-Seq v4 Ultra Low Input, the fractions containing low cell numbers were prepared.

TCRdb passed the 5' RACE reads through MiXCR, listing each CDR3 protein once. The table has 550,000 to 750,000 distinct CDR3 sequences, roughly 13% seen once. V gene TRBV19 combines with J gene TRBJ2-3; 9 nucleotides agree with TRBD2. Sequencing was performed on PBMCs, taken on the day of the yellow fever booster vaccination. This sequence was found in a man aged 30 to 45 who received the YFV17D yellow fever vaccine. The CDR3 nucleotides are TGTGCCAGTAGTATAATCCTAGCTAGCGGGATGTTTGATACGCAGTATTTT. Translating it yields CASSIILASGMFDTQYF.